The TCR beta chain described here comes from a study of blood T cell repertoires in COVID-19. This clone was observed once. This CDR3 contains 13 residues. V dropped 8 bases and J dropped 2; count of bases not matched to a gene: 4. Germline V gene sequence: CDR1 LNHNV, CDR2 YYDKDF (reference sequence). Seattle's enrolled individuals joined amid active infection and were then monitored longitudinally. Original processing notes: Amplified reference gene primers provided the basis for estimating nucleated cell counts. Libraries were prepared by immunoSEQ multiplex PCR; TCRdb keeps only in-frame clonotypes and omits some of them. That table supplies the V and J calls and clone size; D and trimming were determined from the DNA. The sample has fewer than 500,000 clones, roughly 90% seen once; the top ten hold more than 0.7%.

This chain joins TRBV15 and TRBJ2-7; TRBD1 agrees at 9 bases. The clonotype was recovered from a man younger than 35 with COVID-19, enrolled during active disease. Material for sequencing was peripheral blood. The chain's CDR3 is CATGWDRAYEQYF. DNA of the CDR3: TGTGCCACCGGATGGGACAGGGCCTACGAGCAGTACTTC.